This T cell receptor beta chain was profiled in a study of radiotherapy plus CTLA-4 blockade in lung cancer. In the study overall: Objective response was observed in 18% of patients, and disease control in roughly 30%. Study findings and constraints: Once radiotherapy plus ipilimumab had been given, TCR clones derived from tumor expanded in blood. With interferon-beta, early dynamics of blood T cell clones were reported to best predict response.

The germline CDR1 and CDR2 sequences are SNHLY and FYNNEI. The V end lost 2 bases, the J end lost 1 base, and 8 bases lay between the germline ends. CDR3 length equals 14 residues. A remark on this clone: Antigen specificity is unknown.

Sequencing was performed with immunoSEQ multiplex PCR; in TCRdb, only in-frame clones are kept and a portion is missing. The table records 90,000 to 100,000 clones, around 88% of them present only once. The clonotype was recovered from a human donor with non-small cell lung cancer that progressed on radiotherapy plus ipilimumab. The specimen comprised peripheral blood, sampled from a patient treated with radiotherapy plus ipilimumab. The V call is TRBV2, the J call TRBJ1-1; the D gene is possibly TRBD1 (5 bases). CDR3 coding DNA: TGTGCCAGCAGTGAAAGGGACGGGAACACTGAAGCTTTCTTT. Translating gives CASSERDGNTEAFF.